Listed below are T cell receptor beta chains from one sample, sequenced in a study of shared T cell receptors in the human thymus. Data came from immunoSEQ multiplex PCR; TCRdb stores just in-frame clones and leaves some out. Of approximately 68,000 clones in the sample, nearly 95% were seen once. Sample: thymocytes. These receptors were collected from a human donor. The CDR3 runs from the conserved cysteine through the conserved F or W. A D gene is named only where the DNA matches it firmly. For some rows the clone size is stated as once, few or many, or as a class when expanded; others skip it.

clone size	V gene	J gene	D gene	CDR3 protein	CDR3 DNA
-	TRBV6-6	TRBJ2-7	-	CASSYSRRTDLNEQYF	TGTGCCAGCAGTTACTCGCGGCGGACAGACCTCAACGAGCAGTACTTC
-	TRBV9	TRBJ2-7	-	CASSPLPRDHHSYEQYF	TGTGCCAGCAGCCCCCTCCCCCGGGACCACCACTCCTACGAGCAGTACTTC
-	TRBV5-1	TRBJ2-4	-	CASSLTQGRDLSKNIQYF	TGCGCCAGCAGCTTGACCCAGGGGAGGGACTTGTCCAAAAACATTCAGTACTTC
-	TRBV19	TRBJ2-7	-	CASSMGKPAYEQYF	TGTGCCAGTAGTATGGGTAAACCCGCCTACGAGCAGTACTTC
-	TRBV4-3	TRBJ2-1	-	CASSQGQNEQFF	TGCGCCAGCAGCCAAGGCCAGAATGAGCAGTTCTTC
-	TRBV19	TRBJ2-2	TRBD1	CASHDRTGPNTGELFF	TGTGCCAGTCACGATCGGACAGGGCCGAACACCGGGGAGCTGTTTTTT
-	TRBV14	TRBJ1-6	-	CASSPLIRGDKRSPLHF	TGTGCCAGCAGCCCTCTAATACGGGGGGATAAGCGCTCACCCCTCCACTTT
few	TRBV4-2	TRBJ1-5	TRBD1	CASSQEQRQGNQPQHF	TGTGCCAGCAGCCAAGAACAACGACAGGGGAATCAGCCCCAGCATTTT
-	TRBV7-9	TRBJ1-2	TRBD1	CASSGTRQGAQDYGYTF	TGTGCCAGCAGCGGTACTCGACAGGGGGCGCAGGACTATGGCTACACCTTC
-	TRBV7-3	TRBJ2-1	-	CASSPLSAPRNNEQFF	TGTGCCAGCAGCCCGCTAAGTGCTCCTCGTAACAATGAGCAGTTCTTC
-	TRBV19	TRBJ1-2	-	CASTQPGARSYGYTF	TGTGCCAGTACCCAACCGGGGGCACGAAGCTATGGCTACACCTTC
-	TRBV9	TRBJ2-3	-	CASSVEPAFTGPVPMTDTQYF	TGTGCCAGCAGCGTAGAGCCCGCCTTTACTGGTCCCGTCCCGATGACAGATACGCAGTATTTT
-	TRBV10-1	TRBJ2-7	-	CASSVTRPYEQYF	TGCGCCAGCAGTGTAACGAGGCCCTACGAGCAGTACTTC
-	TRBV4-2	TRBJ1-6	TRBD1	CASSKSNQGANNSPLHF	TGTGCCAGCAGCAAGAGTAATCAGGGGGCCAATAATTCACCCCTCCACTTT
-	TRBV5-5	TRBJ1-2	-	CASSTWRENGYTF	TGTGCCAGCAGCACCTGGCGGGAGAACGGCTACACCTTC
-	TRBV7-9	TRBJ2-7	TRBD1	CASSPGTGGYEQYF	TGTGCCAGCAGCCCCGGGACAGGGGGCTACGAGCAGTACTTC
-	TRBV6-7	TRBJ1-2	-	CASSKQGINYGYTF	TGTGCCAGCAGTAAACAGGGAATCAACTATGGCTACACCTTC
-	TRBV12-5	TRBJ1-2	-	CASGVGMRRRGYTF	TGTGCTAGTGGTGTAGGGATGAGGCGTCGGGGCTACACCTTC
-	TRBV2	TRBJ1-3	-	CASSERVRSSGNTIYF	TGTGCCAGCAGTGAACGTGTCCGGAGCTCTGGAAACACCATATATTTT